Listed below are T cell receptor beta chains from one sample, sequenced in a study of cytomegalovirus exposure and HLA in healthy donors. Sequenced by immunoSEQ multiplex PCR; TCRdb stores in-frame clones only, minus some. The sample holds 60,000 or so clones, around 77% seen once. Material for sequencing was PBMCs. The receptors shown here come from a middle-aged woman in good health and CMV-seropositive. Each CDR3 is given with its conserved first and last residue. The D gene is left open where the match is weak. Clone size is not always given. Where it is, it says once, few, many or a class for expanded clones.

j_call d_call v_call clone_size cdr3_nt cdr3_aa
TRBJ1-5 - TRBV4-1 - TGCGCCAGCAGCCAAGAAAGGGGAACCCCTAAAAATCAGCCCCAGCATTTT CASSQERGTPKNQPQHF
TRBJ2-5 TRBD1 TRBV2 - TGTGCCAGCACGTGGTCAGGGGGATTAGAAGAGACCCAGTACTTC CASTWSGGLEETQYF
TRBJ1-3 - TRBV18 - TGTGCCAGCTCACCTTATCCGCCGGGGGTCTCTGGAAACACCATATATTTT CASSPYPPGVSGNTIYF
TRBJ1-1 - TRBV6-5 - TGTGCCAGCAGTTCTCGATTACTGACAGAGAACACTGAAGCTTTCTTT CASSSRLLTENTEAFF
TRBJ1-1 TRBD1 TRBV7-2 - TGTGCCAGCAGCTCCCAAGGGGGCTACACTGAAGCTTTCTTT CASSSQGGYTEAFF
TRBJ1-1 - TRBV18 few TGTGCCAGCTCTCCCCGCGGGGACACTGAAGCTTTCTTT CASSPRGDTEAFF
TRBJ2-7 TRBD2 TRBV2 - TGTGCCAGCAGGAGGACTAGCGGGGGTGAGCAGTACTTC CASRRTSGGEQYF
TRBJ1-1 - TRBV5-4 - TGTGCCAGCAGCACTCGGGTTTCACTCAACACTGAAGCTTTCTTT CASSTRVSLNTEAFF
TRBJ1-6 - TRBV18 - TGTGCCAGCTCACCATTAGCTGGGGCCAATTCACCCCTCCACTTT CASSPLAGANSPLHF
TRBJ2-1 TRBD2 TRBV9 - TGTGCCAGCAGCGTAACTAGCGAGTCGTACAATGAGCAGTTCTTC CASSVTSESYNEQFF
TRBJ2-1 TRBD1 TRBV11-2 - TGTGCCAGCAGCTTCGGGACAGCGCATTACAATGAGCAGTTCTTC CASSFGTAHYNEQFF
TRBJ2-5 TRBD2 TRBV11-2 - TGTGCCAGCAGCTTAGGAGCGGGGGGTAACCAAGAGACCCAGTACTTC CASSLGAGGNQETQYF
TRBJ2-7 TRBD1 TRBV30 few TGTGCCTGGAGTCTTTCCGGGACAGGGATCTACGAGCAGTACTTC CAWSLSGTGIYEQYF
TRBJ2-7 TRBD1 TRBV5-6 - TGTGCCAGCAGCTTGGCTGGGACAGGGGCCTACGAGCAGTACTTC CASSLAGTGAYEQYF
TRBJ1-2 TRBD1 TRBV5-1 - TGCGCCAGCAGCCGGGGGACAGGGGGAAGTGGCTACACCTTC CASSRGTGGSGYTF
TRBJ1-2 - TRBV28 - TGTGCCAGCAGTTTATCAGGGCCTGGTGGCTACACCTTC CASSLSGPGGYTF
TRBJ2-3 TRBD2 TRBV5-1 - TGCGCCAGCAGCTCGGGGGGGACTAGCGGAGATACGCAGTATTTT CASSSGGTSGDTQYF